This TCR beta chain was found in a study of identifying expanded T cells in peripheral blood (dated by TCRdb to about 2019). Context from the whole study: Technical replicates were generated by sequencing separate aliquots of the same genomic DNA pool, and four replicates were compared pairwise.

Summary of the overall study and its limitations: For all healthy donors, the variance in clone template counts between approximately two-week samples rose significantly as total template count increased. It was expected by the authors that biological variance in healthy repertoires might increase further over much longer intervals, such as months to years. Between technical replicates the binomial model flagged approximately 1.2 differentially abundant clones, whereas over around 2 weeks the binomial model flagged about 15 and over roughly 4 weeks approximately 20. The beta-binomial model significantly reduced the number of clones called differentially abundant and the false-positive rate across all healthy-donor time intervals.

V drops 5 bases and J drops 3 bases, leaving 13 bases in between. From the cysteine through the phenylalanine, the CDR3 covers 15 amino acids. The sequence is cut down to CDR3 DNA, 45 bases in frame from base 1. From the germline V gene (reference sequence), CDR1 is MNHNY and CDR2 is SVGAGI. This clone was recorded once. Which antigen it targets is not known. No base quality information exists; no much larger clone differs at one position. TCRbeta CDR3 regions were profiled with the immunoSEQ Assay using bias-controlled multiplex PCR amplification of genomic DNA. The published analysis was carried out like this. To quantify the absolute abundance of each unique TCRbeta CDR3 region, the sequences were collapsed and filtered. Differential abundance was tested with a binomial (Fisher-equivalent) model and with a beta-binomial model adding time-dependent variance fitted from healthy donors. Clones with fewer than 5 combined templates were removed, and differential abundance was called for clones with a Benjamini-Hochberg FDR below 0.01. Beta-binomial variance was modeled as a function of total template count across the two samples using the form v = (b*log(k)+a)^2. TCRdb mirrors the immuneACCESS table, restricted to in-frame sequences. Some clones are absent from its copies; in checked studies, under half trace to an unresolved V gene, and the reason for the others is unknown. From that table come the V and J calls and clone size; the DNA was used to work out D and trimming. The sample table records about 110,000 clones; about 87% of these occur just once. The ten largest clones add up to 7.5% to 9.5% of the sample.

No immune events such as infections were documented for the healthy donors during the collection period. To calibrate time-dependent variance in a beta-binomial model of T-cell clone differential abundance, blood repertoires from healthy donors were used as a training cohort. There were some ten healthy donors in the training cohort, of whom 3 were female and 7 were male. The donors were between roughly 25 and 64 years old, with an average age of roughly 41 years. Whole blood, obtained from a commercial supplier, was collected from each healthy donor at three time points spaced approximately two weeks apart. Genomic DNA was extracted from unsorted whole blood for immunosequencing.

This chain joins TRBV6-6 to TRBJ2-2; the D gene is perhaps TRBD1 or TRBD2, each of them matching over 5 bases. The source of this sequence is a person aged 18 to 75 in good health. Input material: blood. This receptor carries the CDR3 CASSGREKYTGELFF. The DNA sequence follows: TGTGCCAGCAGTGGCAGGGAGAAGTACACCGGGGAGCTGTTTTTT.